These 4 T cell receptor beta chains came from one sample sequenced in a study of blood T cell repertoires in COVID-19. Some clones are missing from TCRdb's copy, which holds only in-frame ones; the method was immunoSEQ multiplex PCR. The data show about 300,000 clones, about nine tenths seen once. The sample comprised PBMCs or T cells enriched from blood (not recorded which). These receptor sequences come from a man aged 25 to 40 who had recovered from COVID-19.

Notes on this clone: At one end, the junction sequence differs from germline, possibly due to a read error. The gene calls are TRBV7-7 and TRBJ2-1; 7 bases fit TRBD2. Germline CDR1 and CDR2: SSHAT and FNYEAQ (reference sequence). There are 15 residues in the CDR3. The CDR3 nucleotides read TGTGCTAGCAGCCCCGGCGGGAGCTCCTACAATGAGCAGTTCTTC. The encoded protein is CASSPGGSSYNEQFF.

The chain carries TRBV5-1 and TRBJ2-2; 7 bases are shared with TRBD2. The length of the CDR3 is 16 residues. V dropped 2 bases and J dropped 6; count of bases not matched to a gene: 10. CDR1 and CDR2 (germline): SGHRS, YFSETQ. The CDR3 is CASSFGGLAGPGELFF. DNA for the CDR3: TGCGCCAGCAGCTTCGGCGGGTTAGCGGGCCCCGGGGAGCTGTTTTTT. Drawing the rest from reference TRBV5-1 and TRBJ2-2, the complete variable domain is KAGVTQTPRYLIKTRGQQVTLSCSPISGHRSVSWYQQTPGQGLQFLFEYFSETQRNKGNFPGRFSGRQFSNSRSEMNVSTLELGDSALYLCASSFGGLAGPGELFFGEGSRLTVL.

The genes are TRBV6-5 and TRBJ1-2; D not certain. The V end lost 0 bases, the J end lost 8 bases, and 10 bases lay between the germline ends. CDR1 and CDR2 from the germline V gene are MNHEY and SVGAGI. CDR3 length: 13 residues. Here the CDR3 reads CASSYSPAGGYTF. The CDR3 region has the DNA TGTGCCAGCAGTTACTCGCCGGCGGGAGGCTACACCTTC.

The V gene is TRBV29-1, the J gene TRBJ1-5; 7 nucleotides agree with TRBD1. V lost 7 bases, J lost 4 bases, and 4 bases stayed unmatched. The germline V gene has CDR1 SQVTM and CDR2 ANQGSEA. CDR3 length: 12 residues. DNA of the CDR3: TGCAGCGCCCAGACAGGGAATCAGCCCCAGCATTTT. It codes for CSAQTGNQPQHF.